The text below deals with one T cell receptor (beta chain). The CDR3 is 15 amino acids. Germline assignment: CDR1 MNHEY and CDR2 SMNVEV (reference sequence). With 5 bases removed from V and 5 bases from J, the gap between germline ends came to 16 bases. This record comes from a study of blood T cell repertoires in COVID-19. TCRdb's copy holds only in-frame clones and misses some; the assay was immunoSEQ multiplex PCR. This sample has about 370,000 clones, with approximately 88% found just once. The sequencing input was peripheral blood. The TCR originated in a woman in her thirties with COVID-19, enrolled during active disease. This sequence joins TRBV27 and TRBJ2-1, with D tentatively TRBD2 (6 bases). The CDR3 here is CASSLGTQTNNEQFF. In DNA, the CDR3 is TGTGCCAGCAGTCTAGGGACTCAGACGAACAATGAGCAGTTCTTC.